One T cell receptor (beta chain) is described in this entry. No antigen is known for it. This specimen comes from a study of CXCR3-negative and CXCR3-positive naive CD8 T cells. About the research overall: With about 1.5 +/- 0.3 million reads per library, the TRB reads numbered around 140 million in total.

Study-wide findings and caveats: TRBV-TRBJ usage matched between naive CXCR3-negative and CXCR3-positive cells but not between memory cells. Both of the naive subsets showed about the same high diversity, but memory CD8+ cells had much less. Hydrophobicity was higher for TRB CDR3s found in CXCR3-positive naive cells than in CXCR3-negative naive cells. Both naive subsets carried similar amounts of surface CD5, so TCR strength was inferred from TRB CDR3 properties.

The CDR3 runs to 15 residues. Per germline, CDR1 SEHNR and CDR2 FQNEAQ (reference sequence). The TRB cDNA libraries were prepared by 5' RACE with UMI labels. Reanalyzing the 5' RACE reads, TCRdb keeps one entry per CDR3 protein, without DNA. The sample table sets out some 140,000 distinct CDR3 sequences. The sequenced material came from naive CXCR3+ CD8+ T cells from blood. Subset given: CD45RO-CCR7+CD27+CD95- naive CD8+ T cells expressing CXCR3 (TNR3+). The clonotype comes from a human donor in good health. Some clones in this sample may be carry-over from other donors' samples. J is TRBJ2-7 and V is TRBV7-9; there is no DNA to check the TCRdb D call of TRBD2. CDR3 loop: CASSEGGGSSYEQYF.